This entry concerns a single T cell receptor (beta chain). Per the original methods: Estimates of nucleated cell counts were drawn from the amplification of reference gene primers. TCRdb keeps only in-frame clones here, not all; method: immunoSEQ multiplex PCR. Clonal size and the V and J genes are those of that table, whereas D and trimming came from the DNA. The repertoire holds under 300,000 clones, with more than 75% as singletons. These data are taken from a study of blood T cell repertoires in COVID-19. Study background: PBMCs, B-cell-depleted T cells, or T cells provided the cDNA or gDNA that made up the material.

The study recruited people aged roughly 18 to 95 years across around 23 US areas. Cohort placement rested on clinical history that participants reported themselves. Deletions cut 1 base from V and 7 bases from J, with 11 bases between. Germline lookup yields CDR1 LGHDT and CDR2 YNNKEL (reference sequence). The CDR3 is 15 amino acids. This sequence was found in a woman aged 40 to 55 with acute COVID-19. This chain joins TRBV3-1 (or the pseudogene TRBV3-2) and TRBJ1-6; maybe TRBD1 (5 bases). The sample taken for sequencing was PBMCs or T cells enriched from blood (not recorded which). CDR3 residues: CASSQAIQGNSPLHF. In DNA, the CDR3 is TGTGCCAGCAGCCAAGCGATCCAGGGCAATTCACCCCTCCACTTT.